The entry below describes one T cell receptor beta chain. As yet, its antigen is unknown. This sample stems from a study of T cells after yellow fever vaccination. Study-wide context: Fractions low in cell number were prepared with SMART-Seq v4 Ultra Low Input.

Study results and limitations: Clonotypes shared by both compartments, CD4 and CD8, made up a small share.

TCRdb independently ran MiXCR on the 5' RACE reads; one entry per CDR3 protein. Of a few hundred thousand distinct CDR3 sequences in the sample, 3% to 4.5% were seen once. Trimming took off 5 bases at V and 6 bases at J, with 10 bases between the two ends. The germline V gene encodes CDR1 MNHEY and CDR2 SMNVEV (reference sequence). The CDR3 extends over 13 amino acids. This sequence originates from a man aged 18 to 35 who received the YFV17D yellow fever vaccine. The chain employs TRBV27 and TRBJ2-2; D is ambiguous. The specimen was PBMCs, collected on the day of the yellow fever booster vaccination. The chain's CDR3 is CASSPFQAGELFF. For the CDR3, the DNA is TGTGCCAGCAGTCCCTTTCAAGCCGGGGAGCTGTTTTTT.